One sample yielded the 4 T cell receptor beta chains listed below, sequenced in a study of blood T cell repertoires in COVID-19. Profiling relied on immunoSEQ multiplex PCR, and the TCRdb table lists in-frame clones only, not all of them. The profile covers roughly 150,000 clones, with about 82% appearing a single time and around 8% taken by the ten largest. Sample: peripheral blood. The receptors stem from a woman of 80 years or more with COVID-19, enrolled during active disease.

The chain couples TRBV6-1 to TRBJ1-2, with TRBD1 identical over 7 bases. The CDR3 is 15 residues long. V shed 2 bases and J 4 bases; nucleotides not matched to a gene: 7. Germline lookup yields CDR1 MNHNS and CDR2 SASEGT. Written as DNA, the CDR3 is TGTGCCAGCAGTGAACCTCCTGGGACAGCCTATGGCTACACCTTC. Its protein is CASSEPPGTAYGYTF.

The gene calls are TRBV19 and TRBJ1-2; D is unclear. The CDR3 has 13 amino acids. Germline CDR1 reads LNHDA; CDR2 reads SQIVND (reference sequence). The V gene lost 0 bases and the J gene lost 4 bases, with 6 bases spanning the gap. The CDR3 sequence: CASSIDGSYGYTF. In DNA, the CDR3 is TGTGCCAGTAGTATAGATGGCAGCTATGGCTACACCTTC.

V and J are TRBV23-1 and TRBJ1-1; 9 nucleotides align to TRBD1. Being an ORF, TRBV23-1 has a function that is uncertain. V lost 2 bases to trimming and J lost 4 bases; unmatched junction nucleotides: 8. The CDR3 extends over 16 amino acids. CDR3 DNA sequence: TGCGCCAGCAGTCAAAACAGGGGGCCATGTGGCACTGAAGCTTTCTTT. Translated: CASSQNRGPCGTEAFF.

This clone was counted only a few times. The rearrangement uses TRBV4-1 and TRBJ1-1; D not certain. Trimming removed 1 base at V and 4 bases at J, with 13 bases between. Germline V gene lookup returns CDR1 MGHRA and CDR2 YSYEKL. The CDR3 length is 15 residues. The CDR3 loop reads CASSQVFPGGTEAFF. The CDR3 DNA is TGCGCCAGCAGCCAAGTCTTCCCCGGCGGCACTGAAGCTTTCTTT.